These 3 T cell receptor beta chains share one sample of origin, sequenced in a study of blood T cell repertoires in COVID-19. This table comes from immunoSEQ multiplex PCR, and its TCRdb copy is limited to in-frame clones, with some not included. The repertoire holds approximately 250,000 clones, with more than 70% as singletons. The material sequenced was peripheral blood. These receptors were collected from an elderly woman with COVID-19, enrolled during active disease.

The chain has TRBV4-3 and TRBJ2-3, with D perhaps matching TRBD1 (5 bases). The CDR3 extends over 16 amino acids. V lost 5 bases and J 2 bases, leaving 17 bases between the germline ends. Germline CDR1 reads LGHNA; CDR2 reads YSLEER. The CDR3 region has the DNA TGCGCCAGCAGCTACGGTGCAGGGTATAACACAGATACGCAGTATTTT. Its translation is CASSYGAGYNTDTQYF.

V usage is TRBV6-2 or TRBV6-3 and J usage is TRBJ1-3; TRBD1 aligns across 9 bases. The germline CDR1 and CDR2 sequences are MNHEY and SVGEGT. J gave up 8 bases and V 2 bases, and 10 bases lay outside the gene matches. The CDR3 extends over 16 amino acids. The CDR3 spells CASSYAVGTGTYTIYF. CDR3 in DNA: TGTGCCAGCAGTTACGCCGTGGGGACAGGGACCTACACCATATATTTT.

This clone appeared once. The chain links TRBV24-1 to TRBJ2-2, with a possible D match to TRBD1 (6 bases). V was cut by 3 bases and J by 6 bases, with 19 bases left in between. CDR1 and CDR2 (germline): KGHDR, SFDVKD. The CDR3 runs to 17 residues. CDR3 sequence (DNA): TGTGCCACCAGTGATCCGGACAGACAAGGGACCGCCGGGGAGCTGTTTTTT. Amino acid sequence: CATSDPDRQGTAGELFF.